This TCR beta chain derives from a study of blood T cells in healthy people across ages. Trimming left V 4 bases short and J 6 bases short, with 16 bases between. This CDR3 has 15 residues. Germline loops: CDR1 SGDLS, CDR2 YYNGEE. Researchers isolated at least 7 million PBMCs per sample. Sample-barcoded 5' priming and a J-beta primer mix drove a second PCR of about 7 to 11 cycles. TCRdb passed the 5' RACE reads through MiXCR, listing each CDR3 protein once. The sample yields approximately 580,000 distinct CDR3 sequences, less than 25% seen once. This clonotype was counted between two and nine times. This sample also belongs to another study, concerning T cells of mothers and their children. That study reports: The sample comes from fewer than 10 healthy Caucasian donors: mothers and children. Thymic selection molds TCR recombination output in much the same way for related pairs as for unrelated pairs. Researchers found no T cell clones that were persistent and microchimeric.

Sequencing was performed on blood. The chain employs TRBV9 and TRBJ1-4; perhaps TRBD1 as D (5 bases). This clonotype originated in a boy between 5 and 17 years old in good health. The CDR3 loop reads CASSPRRGDYEKLFF. DNA of the CDR3: TGTGCCAGCAGCCCTAGGAGAGGGGACTATGAAAAACTGTTTTTT.